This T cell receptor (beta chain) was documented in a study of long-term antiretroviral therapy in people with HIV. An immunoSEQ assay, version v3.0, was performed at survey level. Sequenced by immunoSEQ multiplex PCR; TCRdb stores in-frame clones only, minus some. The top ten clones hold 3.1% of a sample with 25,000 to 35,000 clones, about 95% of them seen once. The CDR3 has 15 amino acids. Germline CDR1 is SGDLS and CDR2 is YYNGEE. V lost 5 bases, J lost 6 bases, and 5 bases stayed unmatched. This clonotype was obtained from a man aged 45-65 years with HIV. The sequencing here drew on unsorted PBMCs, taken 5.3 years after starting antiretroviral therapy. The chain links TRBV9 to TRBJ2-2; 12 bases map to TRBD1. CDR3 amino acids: CASRLRDRGPGELFF. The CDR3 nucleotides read TGTGCCAGCAGGCTCCGGGACAGGGGGCCCGGGGAGCTGTTTTTT. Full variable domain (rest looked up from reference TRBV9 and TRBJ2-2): DSGVTQTPKHLITATGQRVTLRCSPRSGDLSVYWYQQSLDQGLQFLIQYYNGEERAKGNILERFSAQQFPDLHSELNLSSLELGDSALYFCASRLRDRGPGELFFGEGSRLTVL.